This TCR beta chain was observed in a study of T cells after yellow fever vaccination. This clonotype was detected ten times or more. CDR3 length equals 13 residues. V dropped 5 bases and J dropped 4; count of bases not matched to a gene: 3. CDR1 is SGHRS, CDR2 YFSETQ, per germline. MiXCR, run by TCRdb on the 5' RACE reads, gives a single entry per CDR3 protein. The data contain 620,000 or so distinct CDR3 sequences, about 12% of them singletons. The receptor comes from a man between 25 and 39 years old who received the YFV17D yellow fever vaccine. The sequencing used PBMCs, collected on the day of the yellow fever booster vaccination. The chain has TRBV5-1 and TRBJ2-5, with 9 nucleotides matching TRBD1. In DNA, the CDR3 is TGCGCCAGCAGAGGACAGGGGCTAGAGACCCAGTACTTC. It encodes CASRGQGLETQYF.